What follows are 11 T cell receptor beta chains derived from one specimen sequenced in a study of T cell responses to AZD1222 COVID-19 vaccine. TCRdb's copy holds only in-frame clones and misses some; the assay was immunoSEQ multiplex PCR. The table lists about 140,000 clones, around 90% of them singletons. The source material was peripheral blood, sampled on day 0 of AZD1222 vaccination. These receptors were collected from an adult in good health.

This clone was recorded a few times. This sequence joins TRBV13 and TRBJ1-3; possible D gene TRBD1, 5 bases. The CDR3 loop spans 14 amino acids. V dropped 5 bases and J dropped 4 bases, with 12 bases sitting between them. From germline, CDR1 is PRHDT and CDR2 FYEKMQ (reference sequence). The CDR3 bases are TGTGCCAGCAGCCGACAGATCACCGGAAACACCATATATTTT. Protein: CASSRQITGNTIYF.

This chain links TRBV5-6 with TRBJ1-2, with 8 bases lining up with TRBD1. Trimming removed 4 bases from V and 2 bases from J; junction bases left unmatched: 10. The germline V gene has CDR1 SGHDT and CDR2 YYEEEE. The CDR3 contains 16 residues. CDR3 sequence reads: CASSMTGQGRNYGYTF. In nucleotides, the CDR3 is TGTGCCAGCAGCATGACTGGACAGGGTAGAAACTATGGCTACACCTTC.

The CDR3 is CASSPGLYYEQYF. As DNA, the CDR3 is TGTGCCAGCAGTCCGGGACTTTACTACGAGCAGTACTTC. The chain has TRBV28 and TRBJ2-7; a weak D match, TRBD2 (6 bases). Germline-derived CDR1 and CDR2 are MDHEN and SYDVKM. V was clipped by 5 bases and J by 3 bases, with 11 bases between them. CDR3 size: 13 residues.

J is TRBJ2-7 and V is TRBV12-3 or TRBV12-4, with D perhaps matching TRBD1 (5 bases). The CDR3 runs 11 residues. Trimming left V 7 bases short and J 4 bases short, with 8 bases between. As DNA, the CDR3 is TGTGCCAGCAAAGACAGATACGAGCAGTACTTC. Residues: CASKDRYEQYF.

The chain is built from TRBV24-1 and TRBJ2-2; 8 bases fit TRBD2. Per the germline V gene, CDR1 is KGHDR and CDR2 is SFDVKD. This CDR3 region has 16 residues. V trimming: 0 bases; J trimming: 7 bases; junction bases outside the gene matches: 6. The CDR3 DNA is TGTGCCACCAGTGATTTGGCGGGGGGTTCCGGCGGGGAGCTGTTTTTT. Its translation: CATSDLAGGSGGELFF.

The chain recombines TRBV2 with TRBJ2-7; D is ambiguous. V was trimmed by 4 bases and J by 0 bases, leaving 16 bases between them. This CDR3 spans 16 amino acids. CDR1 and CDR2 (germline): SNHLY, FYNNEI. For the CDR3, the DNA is TGTGCCAGCAGTGGGTACGGAAACGAAATCTCCTACGAGCAGTACTTC. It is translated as CASSGYGNEISYEQYF.

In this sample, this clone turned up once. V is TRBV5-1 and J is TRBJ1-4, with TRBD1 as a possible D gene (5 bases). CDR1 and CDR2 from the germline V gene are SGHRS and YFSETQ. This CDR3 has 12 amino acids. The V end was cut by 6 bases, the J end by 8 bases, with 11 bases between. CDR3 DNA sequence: TGCGCCAGCAACCCGGAGGGGGAAAAACTGTTTTTT. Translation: CASNPEGEKLFF.

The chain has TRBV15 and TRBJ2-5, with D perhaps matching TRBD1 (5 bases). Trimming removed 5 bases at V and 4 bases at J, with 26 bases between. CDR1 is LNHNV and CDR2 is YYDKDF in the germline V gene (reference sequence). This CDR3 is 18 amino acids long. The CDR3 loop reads CATSPDSFESLGRETQYF. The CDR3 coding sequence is TGTGCCACCAGCCCCGACAGTTTTGAATCGTTAGGTCGAGAGACCCAGTACTTC.

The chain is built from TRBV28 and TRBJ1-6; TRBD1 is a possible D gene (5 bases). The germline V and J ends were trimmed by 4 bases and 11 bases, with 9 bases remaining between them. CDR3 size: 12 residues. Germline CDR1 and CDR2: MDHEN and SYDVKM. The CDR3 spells CASSSAGTPLHF. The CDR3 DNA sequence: TGTGCCAGCAGTTCCGCAGGGACACCCCTCCACTTT.

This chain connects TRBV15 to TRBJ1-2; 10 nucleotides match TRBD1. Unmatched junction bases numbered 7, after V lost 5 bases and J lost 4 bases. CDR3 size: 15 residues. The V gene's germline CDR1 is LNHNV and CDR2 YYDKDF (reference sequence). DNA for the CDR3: TGTGCCACCAGCCGAGTCGGGACAGGGGTCTATGGCTACACCTTC. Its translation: CATSRVGTGVYGYTF.

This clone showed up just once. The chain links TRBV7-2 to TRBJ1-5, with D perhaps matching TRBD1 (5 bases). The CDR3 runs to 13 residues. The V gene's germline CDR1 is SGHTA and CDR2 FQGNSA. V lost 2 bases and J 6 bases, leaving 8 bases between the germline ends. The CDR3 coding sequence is TGTGCCAGCAGCTTACCAGGGCCTCAGCCCCAGCATTTT. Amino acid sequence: CASSLPGPQPQHF.